This is a list of T cell receptor beta chains from one sample in a study of T-cell memory formation after mild COVID-19. TCRdb used MiXCR to reprocess the 5' RACE reads, holding one entry per CDR3 protein. The sample has 130,000 to 150,000 distinct CDR3 sequences; roughly a fifth are singletons. Sequenced: PBMCs or a T cell subset sorted from them (not recorded which). The receptors come from an adult woman who had mild COVID-19 (a few samples of this study predate the infection). Cell type and time point are not known. Each CDR3 is given with its conserved first and last residue. The order of the fields is CDR3 length, D gene, J gene, V gene, clone size, CDR3 DNA, CDR3 protein. D genes are given only for firm matches. Clone sizes are given selectively: once, few, many, or a class where the clone is expanded.

15	TRBD2	TRBJ2-7	TRBV5-1	-	TGCGCCAGCAGCTTGGCGCTAGCGGGCTACTACGAGCAGTACTTC	CASSLALAGYYEQYF
15	-	TRBJ2-6	TRBV12-3/TRBV12-4	-	TGTGCCAGCAGTAATAGGAGCTCTGGGGCCAACGTCCTGACTTTC	CASSNRSSGANVLTF
12	TRBD1	TRBJ1-1	TRBV20-1	-	TGCAGTGCTTTAGACAGGGATACTGAAGCTTTCTTT	CSALDRDTEAFF
13	-	TRBJ2-2	TRBV20-1	few	TGCAGTGCTCAAACAAGGGCCACCGGGGAGTTGTTTTTT	CSAQTRATGELFF
15	TRBD1	TRBJ1-1	TRBV6-5	-	TGTGCCAGCAGTTATTTAGACAGGGATAACACTGAAGCTTTCTTT	CASSYLDRDNTEAFF
13	-	TRBJ2-7	TRBV20-1	-	TGCAGTGCTAGCGGGGTAACGTACTACGAGCAGTACTTC	CSASGVTYYEQYF
14	TRBD2	TRBJ2-1	TRBV7-3	-	TGTGCCAGCAGCCTAGGAAATAGCGGGTATGAGCAGTTCTTC	CASSLGNSGYEQFF
15	-	TRBJ1-2	TRBV5-1	few	TGCGCCAGCAGCACCGACAGCTTTGCTAACTATGGCTACACCTTC	CASSTDSFANYGYTF
13	TRBD2	TRBJ2-1	TRBV24-1	many	TGTGCCACCTCCACTAGCGTAAGCAATGAGCAGTTCTTC	CATSTSVSNEQFF
10	-	TRBJ1-4	TRBV29-1	-	TGCAGCGTTGAAGACCGAAAACTGTTTTTT	CSVEDRKLFF
16	TRBD1	TRBJ1-5	TRBV18	-	TGTGCCAGCTCATCAGGGACAGGGAGAATGAATCAGCCCCAGCATTTT	CASSSGTGRMNQPQHF
13	-	TRBJ2-2	TRBV9	few	TGTGCCAGCAGCGCAACGAACACCGGGGAGCTGTTTTTT	CASSATNTGELFF
12	-	TRBJ2-5	TRBV29-1	few	TGCAGCGTTGCGGGACGGCGGGAGACCCAGTACTTC	CSVAGRRETQYF
13	-	TRBJ2-7	TRBV7-2	many	TGTGCCAGCAGCTTAGCACTGCACTACGAGCAGTACTTC	CASSLALHYEQYF
17	TRBD1	TRBJ2-3	TRBV25-1	few	TGTGCCAGCAGTGAGTTTCTCGGACAGGGGGGCACAGATACGCAGTATTTT	CASSEFLGQGGTDTQYF
16	-	TRBJ2-1	TRBV9	-	TGTGCCAGCAGCCTCCGGGATTGGGGCTCCTACAATGAGCAGTTCTTC	CASSLRDWGSYNEQFF
15	-	TRBJ2-5	TRBV5-1	few	TGCGCCAGCAGCTCTGACAATCCCGGTACAGAGACCCAGTACTTC	CASSSDNPGTETQYF
17	TRBD2	TRBJ2-2	TRBV20-1	few	TGCAGTGCTAGAGGGTTTGCCGGGAGGGCTAATACCGGGGAGCTGTTTTTT	CSARGFAGRANTGELFF
14	-	TRBJ2-3	TRBV18	-	TGTGCCAGCTCCCAAGGACAGACTACAGATATGCAGTATTTT	CASSQGQTTDMQYF
14	-	TRBJ1-1	TRBV7-8	-	TGTGCCAGCAGCTTAGCGCTCGTGAAGACTGAAGCTTTCTTT	CASSLALVKTEAFF
14	-	TRBJ2-5	TRBV7-7	few	TGTGCCAGCAGCTTAGGGACTTCACAAGAGACCCAGTACTTC	CASSLGTSQETQYF
15	-	TRBJ2-6	TRBV20-1	few	TGCAGTGCTAGAGCGGGATTCTCTGGGGCCAACGTCCTGACTTTC	CSARAGFSGANVLTF
16	TRBD2	TRBJ2-5	TRBV7-2	few	TGTGCCAGCAGCTCACTGGGGGGAGGGGTGTTCGAGACCCAGTACTTC	CASSSLGGGVFETQYF
13	-	TRBJ2-5	TRBV18	few	TGTGCCAGCTCAGAACTAGCTTCGGAGACCCAGTACTTC	CASSELASETQYF
12	TRBD1	TRBJ1-2	TRBV7-2	-	TGTGCCAGCAGCTTGACAGGGGATGGCTACACCTTC	CASSLTGDGYTF
15	TRBD2	TRBJ2-1	TRBV6-5	-	TGTGCCAGCAGTTCCGCGGGACTAGCGGGGGTTGAGCAGTTCTTC	CASSSAGLAGVEQFF
14	-	TRBJ2-3	TRBV3-1	-	TGTGCCAGCAGCCAACCCCGAGAGGGAGATACGCAGTATTTT	CASSQPREGDTQYF
14	-	TRBJ1-1	TRBV6-5	few	TGTGCCAGCAGTTACCTAACCGGGGCCAGTGAAGCTTTCTTT	CASSYLTGASEAFF
16	TRBD1	TRBJ1-2	TRBV14	-	TGTGCCAGCAGCCAAGCCCACTGGACAGGTGTATATGGCTACACCTTC	CASSQAHWTGVYGYTF
14	-	TRBJ2-5	TRBV7-2	-	TGTGCCAGCAGCTTAGCTGTCGGCCAAGAGACCCAGTACTTC	CASSLAVGQETQYF
12	-	TRBJ2-3	TRBV30	few	TGTGCCTGGGGAAAGGGGGGAGATACGCAGTATTTT	CAWGKGGDTQYF
15	TRBD2	TRBJ2-5	TRBV15	-	TGTGCCACCAGCAGGTCCCGGGGGGTCGGAGAGACCCAGTACTTC	CATSRSRGVGETQYF
15	TRBD1	TRBJ1-6	TRBV6-1	-	TGTGCCAGCAGTGAAGCGGGGACAGCAAATTCACCCCTCCACTTT	CASSEAGTANSPLHF
14	-	TRBJ2-3	TRBV3-1	few	TGTGCCAGCAGCCAACAGGGCACCACAGATACGCAGTATTTT	CASSQQGTTDTQYF
15	-	TRBJ2-3	TRBV29-1	few	TGCAGCGTTGACACTCGGGGAGCCGGCGCAGATACGCAGTATTTT	CSVDTRGAGADTQYF
14	-	TRBJ1-6	TRBV12-3/TRBV12-4	-	TGTGCCAGCAGTTTTAATTATGCTGAGTCACCCCTCCACTTT	CASSFNYAESPLHF
14	-	TRBJ2-5	TRBV4-2	once	TGTGCCAGCAGCCAAGATCGCGGGGTCGGCACCCAGTACTTC	CASSQDRGVGTQYF
17	-	TRBJ2-1	TRBV4-2	-	TGTGCCAGCAGCCAAGGGTTGCGAGGTGGGTCTTACAATGAGCAGTTCTTC	CASSQGLRGGSYNEQFF
15	-	TRBJ2-1	TRBV9	many	TGTGCCAGCAGCGTAGGGGTACGAACGGAGAATGAGCAGTTCTTC	CASSVGVRTENEQFF
14	TRBD1	TRBJ2-5	TRBV12-3/TRBV12-4	-	TGTGCCAGCACGAACAGGGGTTTGGGGGAGACCCAGTACTTC	CASTNRGLGETQYF
11	-	TRBJ2-3	TRBV10-3	few	TGTGCCATCAGCCCCGGGGATACGCAGTATTTT	CAISPGDTQYF
14	-	TRBJ1-4	TRBV12-3/TRBV12-4	few	TGTGCCAGCAGTTTAGGGCCCGTGGGCGAAAAACTGTTTTTT	CASSLGPVGEKLFF
12	-	TRBJ2-3	TRBV28	-	TGTGCCAGCAGTCCGCAGTGGAATACGCAGTATTTT	CASSPQWNTQYF
15	-	TRBJ1-2	TRBV5-4	few	TGTGCCAGCAGCCCTACGGCTCGGACAGACTATGGCTACACCTTC	CASSPTARTDYGYTF
17	-	TRBJ2-5	TRBV4-3	-	TGCGCCAGCAGCCAAGATTTCAGTCGACTTAGCAAAGAGACCCAGTACTTC	CASSQDFSRLSKETQYF
15	TRBD1	TRBJ1-2	TRBV6-2/TRBV6-3	-	TGTGCCAGCAGTTACGGACAGGGAACTAACTATGGCTACACCTTC	CASSYGQGTNYGYTF
16	TRBD2	TRBJ2-2	TRBV7-3	few	TGTGCCAGCAGCCCCGGACTAGCGCGGAACACCGGGGAGCTGTTTTTT	CASSPGLARNTGELFF
17	-	TRBJ2-3	TRBV7-3	once	TGTGCCAGCAGCTTAACGCCTCCCGGGACTAGCACAGATACGCAGTATTTT	CASSLTPPGTSTDTQYF
16	TRBD1	TRBJ1-4	TRBV7-9	few	TGTGCCAGCAGCTTAGAGTATCGGACAGGGCCTGAAAAACTGTTTTTT	CASSLEYRTGPEKLFF
15	-	TRBJ1-1	TRBV7-2	-	TGTGCCAGCAGCTTAGGAGGCGGGATGAACACTGAAGCTTTCTTT	CASSLGGGMNTEAFF
14	TRBD1	TRBJ1-4	TRBV3-1	few	TGTGCCAGCACCCTAGGGACAGGGGCTGAAAAACTGTTTTTT	CASTLGTGAEKLFF
16	-	TRBJ2-7	TRBV24-1	-	TGTGCCACCAGTGATACCGGTTCGGCTGTCACCTACGAGCAGTACTTC	CATSDTGSAVTYEQYF